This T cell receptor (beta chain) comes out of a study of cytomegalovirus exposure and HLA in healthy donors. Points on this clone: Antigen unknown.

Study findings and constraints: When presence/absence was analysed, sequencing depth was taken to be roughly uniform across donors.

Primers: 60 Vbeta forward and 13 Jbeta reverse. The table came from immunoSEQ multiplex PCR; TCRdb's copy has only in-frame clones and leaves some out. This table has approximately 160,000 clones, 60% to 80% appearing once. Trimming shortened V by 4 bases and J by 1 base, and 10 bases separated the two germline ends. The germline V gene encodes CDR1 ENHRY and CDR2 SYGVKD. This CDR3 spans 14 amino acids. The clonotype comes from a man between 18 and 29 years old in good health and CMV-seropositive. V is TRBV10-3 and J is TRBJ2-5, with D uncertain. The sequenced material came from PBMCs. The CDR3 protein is CAISVGQSQETQYF. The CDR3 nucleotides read TGTGCCATCAGTGTTGGGCAGTCCCAAGAGACCCAGTACTTC.